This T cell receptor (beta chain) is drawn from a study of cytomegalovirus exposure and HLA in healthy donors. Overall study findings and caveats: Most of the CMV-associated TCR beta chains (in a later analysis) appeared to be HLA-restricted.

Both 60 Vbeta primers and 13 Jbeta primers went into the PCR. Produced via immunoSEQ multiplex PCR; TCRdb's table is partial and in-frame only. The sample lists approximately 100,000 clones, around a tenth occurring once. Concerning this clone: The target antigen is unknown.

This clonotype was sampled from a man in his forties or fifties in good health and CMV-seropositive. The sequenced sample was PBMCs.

The CDR3 sequence: CSVRPGGAAGELFF. CDR3 in DNA: TGCAGCGTACGCCCAGGGGGCGCCGCCGGGGAGCTGTTTTTT. V gene TRBV29-1 combines with J gene TRBJ2-2, with 8 positions matching TRBD1. In germline, CDR1 is SQVTM, CDR2 ANQGSEA. With 6 bases clipped from V and 6 bases from J, the junction kept 9 bases outside the gene matches. The length of the CDR3 is 14 residues.